This entry lists 19 T cell receptor beta chains sequenced from one sample in a study of sequential checkpoint blockade in melanoma. TCRdb keeps only in-frame clones here, not all; method: immunoSEQ multiplex PCR. In the table there are about 29,000 clones, roughly 76% of which are singletons. The treatment denotes: randomized to nivolumab then ipilimumab (arm A) or the reverse (arm B). This sample comprised CD8+ T cells sorted from blood (inferred from file names), obtained from a patient given nivolumab and ipilimumab in sequence. Receptors were obtained from a human donor with melanoma.

The gene calls are TRBV4-3 and TRBJ1-1, with no clear D. CDR3 length equals 21 residues. Germline loops: CDR1 LGHNA, CDR2 YSLEER. V lost 0 bases to trimming and J lost 0 bases, with 26 bases between them. The CDR3 sequence: CASSQDKFQQRTLPMNTEAFF. The CDR3 region has the DNA TGCGCCAGCAGCCAAGATAAATTCCAACAGAGGACTTTACCAATGAACACTGAAGCTTTCTTT.

The V call is TRBV5-6, the J call TRBJ2-7, with 9 bases aligning to TRBD2. The J segment lost 3 bases and the V segment lost 1 base, leaving 5 bases of the junction unmatched. This CDR3 is built from 15 residues. The germline V gene has CDR1 SGHDT and CDR2 YYEEEE. CDR3 loop: CASSLLLAGDYEQYF. The CDR3 bases are TGTGCCAGCAGCTTGTTGTTAGCGGGGGACTACGAGCAGTACTTC.

The chain links TRBV4-3 to TRBJ1-6, with 7 bases identical to TRBD1. Germline assignment: CDR1 LGHNA and CDR2 YSLEER. V shed 4 bases, J shed 2 bases, and the junction held 5 bases outside the gene matches. The CDR3 is 16 amino acids. In nucleotides, the CDR3 is TGCGCCAGCAGCCCGGACAGGTCCACCTATAATTCACCCCTCCACTTT. Amino acid sequence: CASSPDRSTYNSPLHF.

The chain has TRBV11-2 and TRBJ2-1; 15 bases fit TRBD2. Germline lookup yields CDR1 SGHAT and CDR2 FQNNGV. V trimming: 5 bases; J trimming: 9 bases; junction bases outside the gene matches: 8. This CDR3 spans 16 amino acids. CDR3 bases: TGTGCCAGCAGCCCCGGGACTAGCGGGAGGAGGGGTGAGCAGTTCTTC. Translating gives CASSPGTSGRRGEQFF.

This chain uses TRBV29-1 with TRBJ1-2; D may be TRBD1 (6 bases). Trimming took off 5 bases at V and 8 bases at J, with 18 bases between the two ends. Germline CDR1 SQVTM, CDR2 ANQGSEA. The CDR3 consists of 13 residues. This CDR3 reads CSVQGPRGDGYTF. The CDR3 region has the DNA TGCAGCGTTCAGGGGCCGAGAGGAGACGGCTACACCTTC.

This chain connects TRBV6-1 to TRBJ2-2; unclear D gene. The V end was cut by 6 bases, the J end by 7 bases, with 12 bases between. The CDR3 is 13 residues long. Germline values: CDR1 MNHNS, CDR2 SASEGT. CDR3: CASSHGAFGELFF. CDR3 nucleotides: TGTGCCAGCAGCCACGGAGCCTTCGGGGAGCTGTTTTTT.

The V and J genes are TRBV15 and TRBJ2-5; D gene uncertain. The CDR3 is 14 residues long. CDR1 LNHNV and CDR2 YYDKDF come from the germline V gene (reference sequence). The ends were cut back, 5 bases at V and 5 bases at J, with 15 bases in the middle. CDR3 protein: CATSPPIGIETQYF. The CDR3 DNA reads TGTGCCACCAGCCCCCCCATTGGCATCGAGACCCAGTACTTC.

J is TRBJ1-1 and V is TRBV25-1; TRBD1 agrees at 9 bases. This CDR3 is 17 amino acids long. Germline assignment: CDR1 MGHDK and CDR2 SYGVNS. V was clipped by 6 bases and J by 8 bases; unmatched bases: 19. CDR3 sequence (DNA): TGTGCCAGCAGCCCTACCCGGGACAGGGTAAACCCCATGGAAGCTTTCTTT. Its translation: CASSPTRDRVNPMEAFF.

The chain has TRBV19 and TRBJ2-7; 8 positions agree with TRBD1. The CDR3 totals 15 residues. Trimming removed 5 bases from V and 1 base from J; junction bases left unmatched: 7. CDR1 is LNHDA and CDR2 is SQIVND in the germline V gene (reference sequence). The CDR3 here is CASSFGQGASYEQYF. The CDR3 nucleotides read TGTGCCAGTAGTTTTGGGCAGGGGGCTTCCTACGAGCAGTACTTC.

This clone was detected only once. The chain uses TRBV18 and TRBJ1-4; no firm D call. The ends were cut back, 8 bases at V and 0 bases at J, with 10 bases in the middle. Germline V gives CDR1 KGHSH, CDR2 LQKENI. CDR3 length: 14 residues. This CDR3 is CASGPSPTNEKLFF. The DNA for the CDR3 is TGTGCCAGCGGGCCCAGCCCAACTAATGAAAAACTGTTTTTT.

The gene calls are TRBV9 and TRBJ1-2, with a weak D call TRBD1 (6 bases). V gave up 6 bases and J gave up 4 bases, with 7 bases separating them. Per the germline V gene, CDR1 is SGDLS and CDR2 is YYNGEE. CDR3 size: 11 residues. Here the CDR3 DNA reads TGTGCCAGCAAACAGGGCTATGGCTACACCTTC. Its translation is CASKQGYGYTF.

This clone occurred a few times. The V gene is TRBV25-1, the J gene TRBJ2-1; the match to TRBD2 covers 7 bases. The germline CDR1 and CDR2 sequences are MGHDK and SYGVNS. This CDR3 comprises 14 residues. Germline trimming cut 4 bases from V and 5 bases from J; bases unmatched to any gene: 5. This CDR3 reads CASSVLGGNNEQFF. The CDR3, as DNA: TGTGCCAGCAGTGTGCTGGGAGGGAACAATGAGCAGTTCTTC.

The chain has TRBV4-2 and TRBJ2-1, with D tentatively TRBD1 (5 bases). Germline V CDR1 and CDR2: LGHNA, YNFKEQ. CDR3 length: 15 residues. Trimming left V 1 base short and J 8 bases short, with 15 bases between. CDR3 DNA sequence: TGTGCCAGCAGCCAAGTACCCAGGGTGACCGATGAGCAGTTCTTC. As protein: CASSQVPRVTDEQFF.

The rearrangement joins TRBV7-9 to TRBJ2-1; 8 bases are a match to TRBD2. This CDR3 is built from 15 residues. CDR1 is SEHNR and CDR2 is FQNEAQ in the germline V gene (reference sequence). Germline trimming cut 5 bases from V and 6 bases from J; bases unmatched to any gene: 9. CDR3 sequence (DNA): TGTGCCAGCAGCGCCACCAGCGGGGGAAGCAATGAGCAGTTCTTC. This gives the protein CASSATSGGSNEQFF.

This chain joins TRBV5-6 and TRBJ2-7; 7 positions agree with TRBD2. Per the germline V gene, CDR1 is SGHDT and CDR2 is YYEEEE. This CDR3 region has 15 residues. Trimming at V came to 3 bases and at J to 6 bases, leaving 12 bases not matched to a gene. CDR3 nucleotides: TGTGCCAGCAGCTCCCCTGGGGGGGGGATCGCCGAGCAGTACTTC. Its protein product is CASSSPGGGIAEQYF. The full variable domain, completed using reference TRBV5-6 and TRBJ2-7, is DAGVTQSPTHLIKTRGQQVTLRCSPKSGHDTVSWYQQALGQGPQFIFQYYEEEERQRGNFPDRFSGHQFPNYSSELNVNALLLGDSALYLCASSSPGGGIAEQYFGPGTRLTVT.

This clone occurred a few times. This chain uses TRBV6-6 with TRBJ1-4, with TRBD1 identical over 8 bases. Trimming cost V 6 bases and J 0 bases; bases outside gene matches: 3. The germline CDR1 and CDR2 sequences are MNHNY and SVGAGI (reference sequence). The CDR3 has 15 amino acids. The CDR3 bases are TGTGCCAGCAGGGGACAGGAGTCAACTAATGAAAAACTGTTTTTT. Its protein product is CASRGQESTNEKLFF.

The chain employs TRBV4-1 and TRBJ1-4; tentatively, D is TRBD1 (5 bases). CDR1 is MGHRA and CDR2 is YSYEKL in the germline V gene. V lost 3 bases to trimming and J lost 6 bases, with 17 bases between them. The CDR3 spans 16 residues. CDR3 sequence: CASSQTPTRGDEKLFF. The DNA of the CDR3 is TGCGCCAGCAGCCAGACCCCGACACGGGGGGATGAAAAACTGTTTTTT.

This clone is labeled as medium-sized. The chain has TRBV2 and TRBJ2-1; no definite D call. From germline, CDR1 is SNHLY and CDR2 FYNNEI. V was clipped by 3 bases and J by 6 bases, with 12 bases between them. The CDR3 extends over 14 amino acids. As DNA, the CDR3 is TGTGCCAGCAGTGATGAGCCAGGCCCCAATGAGCAGTTCTTC. This translates into CASSDEPGPNEQFF.

V is TRBV6-5 and J is TRBJ2-2; perhaps TRBD2 as D (6 bases). This CDR3 has 14 residues. Germline CDR1 is MNHEY and CDR2 is SVGAGI. Trimming pared 7 bases from V and 5 bases from J, leaving 14 bases between. Here the CDR3 reads CASNNGGLTGELFF. The DNA for the CDR3 is TGTGCCAGCAATAACGGGGGACTTACCGGGGAGCTGTTTTTT.